This TCR beta chain was documented in a study of Ad26.COV2.S vaccination and SARS-CoV-2 variants. Study-wide context: Administration of Ad26.COV2.S was intramuscular, either once or twice 56 days apart.

Overall study results and limits: Using TCR breadth and depth analyses may have led to underestimated total T cell responses.

The treatment: approximately 18 received Ad26.COV2.S at low or high dose, single or two shots; about 5 received placebo; per-sample allocation not given. Collection of samples fell on day 63 after the first vaccine or placebo injection. This clone was counted between two and nine times. The antigen is unknown. V was trimmed by 7 bases and J by 1 base, leaving 10 bases between them. Germline V gives CDR1 KGHDR, CDR2 SFDVKD. The CDR3 extends over 14 amino acids. The protocol was immunoSEQ multiplex PCR, while the TCRdb copy is restricted to in-frame clones and leaves out a portion. The table includes about 350,000 clones, more than 75% detected once.

Sample: peripheral blood, taken in a trial of Ad26.COV2.S vaccine versus placebo. The chain uses TRBV24-1 and TRBJ1-5, with unresolved D. This TCR came from a person aged 18-60 years who received the Ad26.COV2.S COVID-19 vaccine or a placebo. In DNA form, the CDR3 reads TGTGCCACCAGCCAGAGAGGGAGCAATCAGCCCCAGCATTTT. Translating gives CATSQRGSNQPQHF.